The clone carrying this T cell receptor (beta chain) has a handful of counts. Antigen specificity is unknown. The entry originates in a study of cytomegalovirus exposure and HLA in healthy donors. Study-wide points: Most TCR sequences proved rare, with some public TCRs found in many donors. Later findings reportedly placed an Asian-associated ancestry cluster below the approximately 650-donor mean for N-insertions. Analyses of presence and absence presupposed an approximately uniform sequencing depth across donors. High sensitivity and specificity were reportedly achieved when the classifier diagnosed cytomegalovirus status.

PCR amplification relied on 60 Vbeta primers (plus 13 Jbeta primers). Measured with immunoSEQ multiplex PCR; TCRdb has only the in-frame clones, and not every one. Among over 200,000 clones listed, 77% were seen once. The sequenced sample was PBMCs. This clonotype was sampled from a woman aged 60 to 75 in good health and CMV-seropositive.

The CDR3 loop reads CASSPQSQPQHF. In nucleotides, the CDR3 is TGTGCCAGCTCACCACAGAGTCAGCCCCAGCATTTT. V and J are TRBV18 and TRBJ1-5; no clear D. The CDR3 has 12 residues. Trimming cost V 1 base and J 6 bases, with 4 bases left between them. The germline CDR1 and CDR2 sequences are KGHSH and LQKENI.